This note documents a single T cell receptor beta chain sequence. This sample stems from a study of technical replicates of blood from several donors. The protocol was immunoSEQ multiplex PCR, while the TCRdb copy is restricted to in-frame clones and leaves out a portion. The table has tens of thousands of clones, 95% to 98% seen once. This CDR3 has 13 amino acids. J lost 2 bases, V lost 7 bases, and 7 bases had no gene match. Germline loops: CDR1 SQVTM, CDR2 ANQGSEA. The gene calls are TRBV29-1 and TRBJ1-1, with 7 bases fitting TRBD1. This receptor was identified in a human donor in good health. Sequencing was carried out using T cells isolated from PBMCs. The CDR3 protein is CSGTRDRNTEAFF. The DNA for the CDR3 is TGCAGCGGCACCCGGGACAGAAACACTGAAGCTTTCTTT.